This T cell receptor (beta chain) is drawn from a study of cytomegalovirus exposure and HLA in healthy donors. Germline V CDR1 and CDR2: LGHNA, YNFKEQ. The CDR3 has 17 residues. V trimming: 0 bases; J trimming: 7 bases; junction bases outside the gene matches: 11. The PCR employed 60 Vbeta primers together with 13 Jbeta primers. Authors' processing steps: The authors later counted around 80 million unique TCR beta chains, roughly 10 million of them shared. Sequencing was performed with immunoSEQ multiplex PCR; in TCRdb, only in-frame clones are kept and a portion is missing. D and trimming come from the DNA, and the V and J calls and clone size come from that table. The sample has about 100,000 clones, around 74% seen once. This clone was counted only a few times. The antigen remains undetermined. Overall study findings and caveats: Several V segments, TRBV6-2 and TRBV6-3 among them, could not be told apart and were dropped. The study listed approximately 160 cytomegalovirus-associated TCR beta chains. Other equally common chains were less clonally expanded than HLA-associated TCR beta chains, a later analysis showed.

The rearrangement uses TRBV4-2 and TRBJ2-1; 8 bases map to TRBD2. Sequencing was done on a sample of PBMCs. The receptor's source is a man between 35 and 55 years old in good health and CMV-seropositive. CDR3 amino acids: CASSQDNPGGPRNEQFF. In DNA form, the CDR3 reads TGTGCCAGCAGCCAAGATAATCCGGGGGGGCCTCGGAATGAGCAGTTCTTC.